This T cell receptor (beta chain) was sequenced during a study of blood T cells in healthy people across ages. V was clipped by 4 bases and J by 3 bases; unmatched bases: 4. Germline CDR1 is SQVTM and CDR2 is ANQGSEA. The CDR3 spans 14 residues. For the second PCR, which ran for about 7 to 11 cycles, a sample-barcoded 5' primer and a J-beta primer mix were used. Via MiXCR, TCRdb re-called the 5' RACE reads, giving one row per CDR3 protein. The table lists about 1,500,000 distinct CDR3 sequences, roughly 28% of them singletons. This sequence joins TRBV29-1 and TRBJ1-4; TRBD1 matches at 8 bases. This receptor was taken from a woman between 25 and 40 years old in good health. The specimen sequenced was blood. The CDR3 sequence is CSVAGGESNEKLFF. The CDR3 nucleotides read TGCAGCGTTGCAGGGGGCGAATCTAATGAAAAACTGTTTTTT.